A single sample gave rise to the 23 T cell receptor beta chains below, sequenced in a study of regulatory T cells in long-lasting Graves disease. Through Arm-PCR of CDR3 regions and iRepertoire HTBI primers, TCR beta libraries were built. TCRdb recomputed calls from the multiplex PCR reads with MiXCR, one row per CDR3 protein. Of roughly 430,000 distinct CDR3 sequences listed, about 21% are singletons. Regarding time point: persistent/refractory GD, antithyroid drugs over 5 years with positive TRAb. PBMC RNA served as the TCR library source. The sample was peripheral blood mononuclear cells (PBMCs), taken when the disease was refractory, from a patient treated with antithyroid drugs. The source of these receptors is a female donor with Graves disease.

This clonotype has ten or more counts. V is TRBV2 and J is TRBJ1-5; D call uncertain. V shed 6 bases and J shed 0 bases, with 12 bases lying between them. From germline, CDR1 is SNHLY and CDR2 FYNNEI. This CDR3 spans 15 amino acids. CDR3 in DNA: TGTGCCAGCAGCGACGGTAGAAATAGCAATCAGCCCCAGCATTTT. It specifies CASSDGRNSNQPQHF.

This clonotype has just one count. CDR3 protein: CASSQDRYSNQPQHF. The CDR3 DNA follows: TGCGCCAGCAGCCAAGACAGATATAGCAATCAGCCCCAGCATTTT. This rearrangement joins TRBV4-1 to TRBJ1-5; D remains unclear. The CDR3 contains 15 residues. Germline loops: CDR1 MGHRA, CDR2 YSYEKL. V was cut by 0 bases and J by 0 bases, with 6 bases left in between.

This clonotype was seen only a few times. Written as DNA, the CDR3 is TGCAGTGCTAGGTACCCCGGGACTAGCGCCTCCTACGAGCAGTACTTC. It yields the protein CSARYPGTSASYEQYF. This chain uses TRBV20-1 with TRBJ2-7; TRBD2 matches at 10 bases. V gave up 3 bases and J gave up 0 bases; unmatched junction bases: 8. Per the germline V gene, CDR1 is DFQATT and CDR2 is SNEGSKA (reference sequence). The CDR3 is 16 residues long.

The rearrangement uses TRBV28 and TRBJ1-3; D call uncertain. This CDR3 spans 12 amino acids. The V and J ends lost 7 bases and 3 bases respectively, with 7 bases between them. Germline V CDR1 and CDR2: MDHEN, SYDVKM. This CDR3 reads CASTTSGNTIYF. CDR3 nucleotides: TGTGCCAGCACTACCAGTGGAAACACCATATATTTT.

This clonotype showed up many times. The rearrangement links TRBV28 to TRBJ2-7, with a tentative D call TRBD1 (6 bases). The CDR3 length is 15 residues. V shed 6 bases and J shed 0 bases, with 15 bases lying between them. The germline V gene has CDR1 MDHEN and CDR2 SYDVKM. For the CDR3, the DNA is TGTGCCAGCAGGCCGATTGACAGGAGCTCCTACGAGCAGTACTTC. It yields the protein CASRPIDRSSYEQYF.

This clonotype showed up many times. The chain uses TRBV3-1 and TRBJ1-5, with D possibly TRBD1 on 5 matching bases. V dropped 4 bases and J dropped 5 bases, with 6 bases sitting between them. Germline values: CDR1 LGHDT, CDR2 YNNKEL (reference sequence). This CDR3 has 12 residues. The CDR3, as DNA: TGTGCCAGCAGCCGCAGGGATCAGCCCCAGCATTTT. Its protein product is CASSRRDQPQHF. The complete variable domain, with remaining parts taken from reference TRBV3-1 and TRBJ1-5, reads DTAVSQTPKYLVTQMGNDKSIKCEQNLGHDTMYWYKQDSKKFLKIMFSYNNKELIINETVPNRFSPKSPDKAHLNLHINSLELGDSAVYFCASSRRDQPQHFGDGTRLSIL.

This clonotype appeared a few times. This chain uses TRBV2 with TRBJ2-2, with TRBD2 matching 11 bases. Germline V lookup: CDR1 SNHLY, CDR2 FYNNEI. Unmatched junction bases numbered 8, after V lost 4 bases and J lost 10 bases. The CDR3 extends over 15 amino acids. In DNA, the CDR3 is TGTGCCAGCAGTGCGACACTAGCGGGAGTAGAGGAGCTGTTTTTT. It specifies CASSATLAGVEELFF.

On this clonotype itself: A read error is possible here, since a much larger clone lies one base away. The chain uses TRBV7-2 and TRBJ2-2; weak D call: TRBD1 (6 bases). The CDR3 covers 14 residues. From germline, CDR1 is SGHTA and CDR2 FQGNSA. For the CDR3, the DNA is TGTGCCAGCAGCGGGCAGGGGAACGCCGGGGAGCTGTTTTTT. It encodes CASSGQGNAGELFF.

At least ten counts were recorded for this clonotype. The gene calls are TRBV6-1 and TRBJ1-1; D unclear. Germline assignment: CDR1 MNHNS and CDR2 SASEGT. V lost 0 bases and J 5 bases, leaving 10 bases between the germline ends. CDR3 length: 14 amino acids. The CDR3 reads CASSEALTGTEAFF. Written as DNA, the CDR3 is TGTGCCAGCAGTGAAGCGCTCACGGGAACTGAAGCTTTCTTT.

This clonotype has only one observation. A much larger clone lies a single base off, so this may be a read error. J is TRBJ2-5 and V is TRBV6-2 or TRBV6-3, with 7 bases aligning to TRBD2. The CDR3 consists of 15 residues. Germline CDR1 reads MNHEY; CDR2 reads SVGEGT. The CDR3 loop is CASSHMPSGQGTQYF. CDR3 DNA: TGTGCCAGCAGTCACATGCCTAGCGGACAAGGGACCCAGTACTTC.

The chain combines TRBV29-1 with TRBJ2-3; 9 bases are shared with TRBD2. From germline, CDR1 is SQVTM and CDR2 ANQGSEA. J was trimmed by 3 bases and V by 6 bases; bases with no gene match: 7. The CDR3 has 14 amino acids. The chain's CDR3 is CSVGSREGTDTQYF. CDR3 nucleotide sequence: TGCAGCGTGGGCTCGCGGGAGGGTACAGATACGCAGTATTTT.

This clonotype was recorded many times. The chain joins TRBV5-1 to TRBJ1-2; D ambiguous. This CDR3 is built from 15 residues. The V end lost 0 bases, the J end lost 4 bases, and 13 bases lay between the germline ends. CDR1 is SGHRS, CDR2 YFSETQ, per germline. The CDR3 bases are TGCGCCAGCAGCTTGGTTACCGATGGACTCTATGGCTACACCTTC. The encoded protein is CASSLVTDGLYGYTF.

This rearrangement joins TRBV14 to TRBJ2-2; D is possibly TRBD2 (6 bases). V dropped 4 bases and J dropped 5 bases, with 14 bases sitting between them. Per the germline V gene, CDR1 is SGHDN and CDR2 is FVKESK. There are 15 residues in the CDR3. The CDR3 sequence: CASSLGSGLTGELFF. CDR3 nucleotides: TGTGCCAGCAGCCTGGGGAGCGGGTTGACCGGGGAGCTGTTTTTT.

This clonotype was seen only a few times. The chain employs TRBV3-1 and TRBJ2-5, with 7 bases matching TRBD2. CDR1 LGHDT and CDR2 YNNKEL come from the germline V gene (reference sequence). J gave up 2 bases and V 4 bases, and 13 bases lay outside the gene matches. This CDR3 comprises 17 residues. This CDR3 is CASSPMVAGVGQETQYF. For the CDR3, the DNA is TGTGCCAGCAGCCCAATGGTCGCGGGAGTGGGGCAAGAGACCCAGTACTTC.

The chain has TRBV10-2 and TRBJ2-7; 9 bases match TRBD1. The germline V gene encodes CDR1 WSHSY and CDR2 SAAADI. The CDR3 has 13 amino acids. V dropped 10 bases and J dropped 0; count of bases not matched to a gene: 4. CDR3 protein: CATGTGTSYEQYF. The CDR3 coding sequence is TGCGCCACCGGGACAGGGACCTCCTACGAGCAGTACTTC.

Concerning this clonotype: This may come from a read error, since a much larger clone is one base off. V and J are TRBV28 and TRBJ1-4; D gene unclear. The CDR3 sequence is 15 residues long. CDR1 and CDR2 from the germline V gene are MDHEN and SYDVKM. The CDR3 region has the DNA TGTGCCAGCAGTACATCACAGCCAACTAATGGAAAACTGTTTTTT. Its translation: CASSTSQPTNGKLFF.

This clonotype was detected ten times or more. The chain couples TRBV29-1 to TRBJ2-5; the D gene is possibly TRBD2 (7 bases). From germline, CDR1 is SQVTM and CDR2 ANQGSEA. The CDR3 runs 15 residues. The ends were cut back, 3 bases at V and 0 bases at J, with 14 bases in the middle. The CDR3 nucleotides read TGCAGCGTTGAGGGGGGGCTAGCGGACCAAGAGACCCAGTACTTC. This encodes CSVEGGLADQETQYF.

This clonotype was recorded many times. The chain recombines TRBV6-1 with TRBJ1-1, with D maybe TRBD1 (5 bases). Germline-derived CDR1 and CDR2 are MNHNS and SASEGT. The CDR3 loop spans 16 amino acids. Trimming took 6 bases from V and 3 from J, leaving 20 bases between them. The CDR3 coding sequence is TGTGCCAGCAGGGGGGATATCGGTTTTCCGTACACTGAAGCTTTCTTT. This codes for CASRGDIGFPYTEAFF.

This clonotype was observed many times. The chain is built from TRBV9 and TRBJ2-2, with D possibly TRBD2 on 5 matching bases. CDR3 size: 17 residues. Trimming took off 4 bases at V and 0 bases at J, with 16 bases between the two ends. Germline CDR1 is SGDLS and CDR2 is YYNGEE. DNA for the CDR3: TGTGCCAGCAGCCCAACCCTAGAGGGCGCGAACACCGGGGAGCTGTTTTTT. It codes for CASSPTLEGANTGELFF. Filled out from reference TRBV9 and TRBJ2-2, the complete variable domain reads DSGVTQTPKHLITATGQRVTLRCSPRSGDLSVYWYQQSLDQGLQFLIQYYNGEERAKGNILERFSAQQFPDLHSELNLSSLELGDSALYFCASSPTLEGANTGELFFGEGSRLTVL.

The V call is TRBV30, the J call TRBJ1-6, with D hard to call. This CDR3 has 13 residues. V was pared by 3 bases and J by 7 bases, with 10 bases between. Germline CDR1 is GTSNPN and CDR2 is SVGIG (reference sequence). In nucleotides, the CDR3 is TGTGCCTGGAGCGAGGGCAGGAATTCACCCCTCCACTTT. This encodes CAWSEGRNSPLHF.

This clonotype was seen repeatedly, ten times or more. This chain joins TRBV6-1 and TRBJ2-1, with 8 positions matching TRBD2. V lost 10 bases to trimming and J lost 2 bases; unmatched junction nucleotides: 4. The CDR3 is 13 residues long. From germline, CDR1 is MNHNS and CDR2 SASEGT. The CDR3 bases are TGTGCCACCCCGGGACTAGCCTACAATGAGCAGTTCTTC. This gives the protein CATPGLAYNEQFF.

This clonotype was detected ten times or more. This chain links TRBV12-3 or TRBV12-4 with TRBJ2-4, with TRBD1 as a possible D gene (5 bases). This CDR3 has 17 residues. With 0 bases removed from V and 7 bases from J, the gap between germline ends came to 19 bases. CDR3 sequence reads: CASSLAGSRGFANIQYF. CDR3 bases: TGTGCCAGCAGTTTAGCGGGTAGTAGGGGATTCGCGAACATTCAGTACTTC.

The V call is TRBV4-2, the J call TRBJ2-2; 10 bases are a match to TRBD2. The germline V gene encodes CDR1 LGHNA and CDR2 YNFKEQ. V was pared by 1 base and J by 5 bases, with 7 bases of the junction left unmatched. The CDR3 spans 17 residues. This CDR3 reads CASSQAASGSRTGELFF. CDR3 DNA sequence: TGTGCCAGCAGCCAAGCTGCTAGCGGGAGTCGAACCGGGGAGCTGTTTTTT.